This section outlines one TCR beta chain sequence together with its context. The data belong to a study of blood T cell repertoires in COVID-19. In the authors' workflow: Estimates of nucleated cell counts were drawn from the amplification of reference gene primers. Some clones are missing from TCRdb's copy, which holds only in-frame ones; the method was immunoSEQ multiplex PCR. Clone size and V and J calls were adopted from that table, with D and trimming inferred from the DNA. The sample yields just over 650,000 clones, 75% to 90% seen once. The sample was peripheral blood. The clonotype comes from a young woman with acute or convalescent COVID-19.

CDR3 sequence: CASSFYMGGELRTNTEAFF. The CDR3 DNA follows: TGTGCCAGCAGTTTCTATATGGGCGGGGAACTGAGGACCAACACTGAAGCTTTCTTT. This chain connects TRBV28 to TRBJ1-1; D unclear. The CDR3 extends over 19 amino acids. The germline V gene has CDR1 MDHEN and CDR2 SYDVKM. Trimming cost V 3 bases and J 2 bases, with 25 bases left between them. The full variable domain, with the rest looked up from reference TRBV28 and TRBJ1-1, is DVKVTQSSRYLVKRTGEKVFLECVQDMDHENMFWYRQDPGLGLRLIYFSYDVKMKEKGDIPEGYSVSREKKERFSLILESASTNQTSMYLCASSFYMGGELRTNTEAFFGQGTRLTVV.